This T cell receptor beta chain was sequenced during a study of CD4+ T cells in melanoma (dated by TCRdb to 2021 to 2024). Regarding the research as a whole: The study investigated neoantigen-specific CD4+ T cells in human melanoma. The paper's findings and limits, for the study overall: According to the report, neoantigen-specific CD4+ T cells in melanoma displayed diverse differentiation states. Neoantigen-specific CD4+ T cells were reported to be correlated with the function of CD8+ T cells, macrophages and B cells.

The CDR3 has 16 amino acids, counting the end cysteine and phenylalanine. The retained sequence is limited to the CDR3, 48 bases, with the frame set at the first base. Looking up the germline V gene yields CDR1 SGDLS and CDR2 YYNGEE. Trimming leaves V shorter by 0 bases and J shorter by 4 bases, with the junction holding 8 bases beyond the gene matches. The donors were melanoma patients. Preparation of the library involved the immunoSEQ multiplex PCR assay. TCRdb stores this immuneACCESS table with in-frame sequences only. Part of the clones is absent; in the studies checked, under half of the shortfall reflects unresolved V genes, and no reason is known for the rest. Recorded for this sample are about 10,000 clones; about 73% of them occurred a single time. The ten most abundant clones make up approximately 21% of the sample. This clone appeared a single time. Its antigen remains unidentified. Per-base quality was not reported, and no clone a single base away is much larger than it.

Source material: cells from a culture (not recorded whether cultured in vitro). The sequence was obtained from a human donor with melanoma. The V and J segments used are TRBV9 and TRBJ1-2, with TRBD1 identical over 8 junction bases. The DNA sequence reads TGTGCCAGCAGCGTAGACGACAGGGGCGTATCCTATGGCTACACCTTC. It encodes CASSVDDRGVSYGYTF.